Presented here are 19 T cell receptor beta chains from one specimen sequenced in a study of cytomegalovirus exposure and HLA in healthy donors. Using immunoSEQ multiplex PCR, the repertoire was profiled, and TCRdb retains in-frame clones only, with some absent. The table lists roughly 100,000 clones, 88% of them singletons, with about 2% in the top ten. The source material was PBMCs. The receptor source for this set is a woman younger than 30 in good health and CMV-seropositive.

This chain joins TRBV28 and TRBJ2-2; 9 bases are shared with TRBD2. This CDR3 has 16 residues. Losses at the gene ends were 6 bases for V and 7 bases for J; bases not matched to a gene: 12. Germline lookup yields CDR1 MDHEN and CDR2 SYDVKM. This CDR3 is CASRLPGLAQGGELFF. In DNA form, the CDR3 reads TGTGCCAGCAGACTTCCCGGACTAGCGCAGGGCGGGGAGCTGTTTTTT.

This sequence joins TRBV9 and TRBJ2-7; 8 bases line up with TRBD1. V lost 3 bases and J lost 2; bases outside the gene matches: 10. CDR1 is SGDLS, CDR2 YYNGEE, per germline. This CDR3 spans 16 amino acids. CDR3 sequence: CASSGGWDRPTYEQYF. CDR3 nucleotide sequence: TGTGCCAGCAGCGGGGGATGGGACAGGCCAACCTACGAGCAGTACTTC.

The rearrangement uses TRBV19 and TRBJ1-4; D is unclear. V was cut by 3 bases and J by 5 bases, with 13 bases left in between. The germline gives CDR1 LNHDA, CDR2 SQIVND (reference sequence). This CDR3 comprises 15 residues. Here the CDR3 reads CASSIWSRRNEKLFF. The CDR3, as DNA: TGTGCCAGTAGTATCTGGAGCAGGAGGAATGAAAAACTGTTTTTT.

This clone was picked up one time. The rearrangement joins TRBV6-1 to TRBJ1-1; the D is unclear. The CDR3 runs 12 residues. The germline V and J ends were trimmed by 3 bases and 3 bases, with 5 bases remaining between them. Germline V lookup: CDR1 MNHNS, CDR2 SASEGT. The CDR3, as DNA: TGTGCCAGCAGTGACGTGTACACTGAAGCTTTCTTT. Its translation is CASSDVYTEAFF.

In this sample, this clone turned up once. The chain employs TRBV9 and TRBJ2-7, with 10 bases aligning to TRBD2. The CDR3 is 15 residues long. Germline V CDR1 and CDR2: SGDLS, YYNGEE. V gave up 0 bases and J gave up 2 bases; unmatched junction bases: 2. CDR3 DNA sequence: TGTGCCAGCAGCGTAGCTAGCGGGGGTACCTACGAGCAGTACTTC. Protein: CASSVASGGTYEQYF.

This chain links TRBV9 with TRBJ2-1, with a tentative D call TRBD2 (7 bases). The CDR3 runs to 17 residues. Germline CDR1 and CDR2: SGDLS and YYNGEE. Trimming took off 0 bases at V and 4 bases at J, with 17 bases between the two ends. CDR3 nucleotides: TGTGCCAGCAGCGTAGTTGCGGGGGCCTCGGGGTACAATGAGCAGTTCTTC. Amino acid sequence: CASSVVAGASGYNEQFF.

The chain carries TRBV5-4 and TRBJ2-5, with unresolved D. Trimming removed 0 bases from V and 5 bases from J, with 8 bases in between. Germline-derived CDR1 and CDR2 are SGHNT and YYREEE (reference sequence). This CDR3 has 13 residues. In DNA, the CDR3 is TGTGCCAGCAGCTTGGCCGGTTATGAGACCCAGTACTTC. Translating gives CASSLAGYETQYF.

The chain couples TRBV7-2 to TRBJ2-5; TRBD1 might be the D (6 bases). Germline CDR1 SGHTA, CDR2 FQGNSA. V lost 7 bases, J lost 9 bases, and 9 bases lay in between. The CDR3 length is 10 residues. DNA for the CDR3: TGTGCCAGCACCGAGGGGGCCCAGTACTTC. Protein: CASTEGAQYF.

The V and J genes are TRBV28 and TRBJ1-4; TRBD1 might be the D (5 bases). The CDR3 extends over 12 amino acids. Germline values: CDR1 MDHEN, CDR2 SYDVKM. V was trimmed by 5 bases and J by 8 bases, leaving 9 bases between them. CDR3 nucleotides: TGTGCCAGCAGTCAGGGAGGGGAAAAACTGTTTTTT. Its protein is CASSQGGEKLFF. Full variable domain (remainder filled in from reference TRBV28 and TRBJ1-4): DVKVTQSSRYLVKRTGEKVFLECVQDMDHENMFWYRQDPGLGLRLIYFSYDVKMKEKGDIPEGYSVSREKKERFSLILESASTNQTSMYLCASSQGGEKLFFGSGTQLSVL.

CDR3 coding DNA: TGTGCCAGCAGCTCGACAGAGCTTCATTATGGCTACACCTTC. It is translated as CASSSTELHYGYTF. The J gene is TRBJ1-2, the V gene TRBV7-8; a weak D match, TRBD1 (5 bases). Germline-derived CDR1 and CDR2 are SGHVS and FQNEAQ. This CDR3 has 14 amino acids. Trimming cost V 4 bases and J 5 bases, with 14 bases left between them. Full variable domain (rest looked up from reference TRBV7-8 and TRBJ1-2): GAGVSQSPRYKVAKRGQDVALRCDPISGHVSLFWYQQALGQGPEFLTYFQNEAQLDKSGLPSDRFFAERPEGSVSTLKIQRTQQEDSAVYLCASSSTELHYGYTFGSGTRLTVV.

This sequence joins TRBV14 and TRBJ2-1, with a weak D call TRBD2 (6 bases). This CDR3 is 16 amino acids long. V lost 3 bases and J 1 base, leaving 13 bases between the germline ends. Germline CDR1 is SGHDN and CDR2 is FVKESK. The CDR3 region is CASSHGGTGSYNEQFF. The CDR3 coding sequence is TGTGCCAGCAGCCACGGGGGAACGGGTTCCTACAATGAGCAGTTCTTC.

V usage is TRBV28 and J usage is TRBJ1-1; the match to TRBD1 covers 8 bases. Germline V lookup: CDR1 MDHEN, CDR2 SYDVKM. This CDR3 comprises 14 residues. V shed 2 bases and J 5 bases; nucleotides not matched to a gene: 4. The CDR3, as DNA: TGTGCCAGCAGTTTAAAACGACAGGGGACTGAAGCTTTCTTT. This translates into CASSLKRQGTEAFF.

For the CDR3, the DNA is TGTGCCAGCATGGGCAGGGTGGTTTCACCCCTCCACTTT. This translates into CASMGRVVSPLHF. This sequence joins TRBV6-6 and TRBJ1-6, with a tentative D call TRBD1 (5 bases). This CDR3 comprises 13 residues. V was cut by 7 bases and J by 9 bases, with 13 bases left in between. Per germline, CDR1 MNHNY and CDR2 SVGAGI (reference sequence).

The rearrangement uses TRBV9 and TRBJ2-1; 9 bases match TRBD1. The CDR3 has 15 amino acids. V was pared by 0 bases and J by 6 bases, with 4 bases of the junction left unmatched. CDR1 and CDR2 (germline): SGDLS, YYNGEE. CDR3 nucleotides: TGTGCCAGCAGCGTAGCGGGACAGGGTGGCAATGAGCAGTTCTTC. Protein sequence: CASSVAGQGGNEQFF.

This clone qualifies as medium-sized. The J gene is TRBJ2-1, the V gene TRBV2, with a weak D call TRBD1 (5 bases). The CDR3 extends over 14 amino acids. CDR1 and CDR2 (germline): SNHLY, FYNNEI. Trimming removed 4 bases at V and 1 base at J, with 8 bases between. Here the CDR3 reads CASSVDSSYNEQFF. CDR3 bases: TGTGCCAGCAGTGTTGACAGTTCCTACAATGAGCAGTTCTTC.

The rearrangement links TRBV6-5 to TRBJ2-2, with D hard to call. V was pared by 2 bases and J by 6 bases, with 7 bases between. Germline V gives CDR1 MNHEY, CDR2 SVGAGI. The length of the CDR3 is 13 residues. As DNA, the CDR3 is TGTGCCAGCAGTTACGTCCTGTCCGGGGAGCTGTTTTTT. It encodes CASSYVLSGELFF.

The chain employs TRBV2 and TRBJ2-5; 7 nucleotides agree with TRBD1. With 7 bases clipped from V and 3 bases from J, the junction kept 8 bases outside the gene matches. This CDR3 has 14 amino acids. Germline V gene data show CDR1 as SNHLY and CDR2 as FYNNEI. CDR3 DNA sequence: TGTGCCAGCACCCTGAGACAGGGCAAAGAGACCCAGTACTTC. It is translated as CASTLRQGKETQYF.

The CDR3 protein is CASSPGDRGPEAFF. The CDR3 nucleotides are TGTGCCAGCAGCCCGGGGGACAGGGGACCTGAAGCTTTCTTT. The chain uses TRBV11-2 and TRBJ1-1; 10 bases agree with TRBD1. The CDR3 runs to 14 residues. V trimming: 5 bases; J trimming: 6 bases; junction bases outside the gene matches: 6. CDR1 and CDR2 from the germline V gene are SGHAT and FQNNGV.

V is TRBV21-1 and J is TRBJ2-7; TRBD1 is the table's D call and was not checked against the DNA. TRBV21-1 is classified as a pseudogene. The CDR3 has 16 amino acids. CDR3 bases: TGTGCCAGCAGCAAAGATGAACAGGGGGGGGTTCGCGAGCAGTACGTC. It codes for CASSKDEQGGVREQYV.